The 10 T cell receptor beta chains reported below all come from one sample, sequenced in a study of vaccination effects on CD4 cells after COVID-19. Their specific antigens are unknown. Produced via immunoSEQ multiplex PCR; TCRdb's table is partial and in-frame only. Of 70,000 or so clones in the sample, approximately 80% are singletons; the top ten hold roughly 2%. Scientists isolated CD4+ T cells after a roughly nine-day culture period ended. The material sequenced was CD4+ T cells from PBMCs cultured without peptide, taken before COVID-19 vaccination. The receptors come from a human donor who received a COVID-19 vaccine.

This chain uses TRBV5-6 with TRBJ1-1, with D unclear. With 0 bases removed from V and 1 base from J, the gap between germline ends came to 13 bases. Germline V gene data show CDR1 as SGHDT and CDR2 as YYEEEE. The CDR3 loop spans 16 amino acids. Here the CDR3 DNA reads TGTGCCAGCAGCTTGGATGCCAGCTACTCGAACACTGAAGCTTTCTTT. Protein: CASSLDASYSNTEAFF.

V gene TRBV5-1 combines with J gene TRBJ2-2; TRBD2 might be the D (6 bases). The CDR3 length is 15 residues. Trimming removed 2 bases from V and 4 bases from J, with 12 bases in between. CDR1 is SGHRS and CDR2 is YFSETQ in the germline V gene. This chain's CDR3 is CASSLLRGVTGELFF. CDR3 DNA: TGCGCCAGCAGCTTATTGCGGGGAGTCACCGGGGAGCTGTTTTTT.

This sequence joins TRBV7-2 and TRBJ1-5, with D possibly TRBD1 on 6 matching bases. CDR1 is SGHTA and CDR2 is FQGNSA in the germline V gene. The CDR3 length is 16 residues. Trimming removed 2 bases at V and 5 bases at J, with 16 bases between. CDR3 DNA sequence: TGTGCCAGCAGCTTACGTACCGGGGCAGGGGATCAGCCCCAGCATTTT. This translates into CASSLRTGAGDQPQHF.

The chain couples TRBV24-1 to TRBJ2-2; weak D call: TRBD2 (5 bases). The V gene's germline CDR1 is KGHDR and CDR2 SFDVKD. V lost 4 bases and J lost 4, with 9 bases in between. The CDR3 has 14 amino acids. The CDR3 here is CATSDGLATGELFF. As DNA, the CDR3 is TGTGCCACCAGTGACGGTCTAGCCACCGGGGAGCTGTTTTTT.

The genes are TRBV3-1 (or the pseudogene TRBV3-2) and TRBJ1-4; D is undetermined. Looked up from germline, CDR1 is LGHDT and CDR2 is YNNKEL (reference sequence). Trimming left V 4 bases short and J 2 bases short, with 11 bases between. The CDR3 loop spans 15 amino acids. The CDR3 DNA reads as TGTGCCAGCAGCCCCTGGGTGGGGACTAATGAAAAACTGTTTTTT. This translates into CASSPWVGTNEKLFF.

The rearrangement joins TRBV7-9 to TRBJ2-6; no definite D call. The CDR3 extends over 13 amino acids. Germline CDR1 is SEHNR and CDR2 is FQNEAQ (reference sequence). V lost 3 bases and J 1 base, leaving 1 base between the germline ends. The CDR3 region has the DNA TGTGCCAGCAGCTTTTCTGGGGCCAACGTCCTGACTTTC. Its protein product is CASSFSGANVLTF.

J is TRBJ1-2 and V is TRBV7-2, with D perhaps matching TRBD1 (6 bases). V shed 1 base and J shed 4 bases, with 16 bases lying between them. This CDR3 is built from 16 residues. Germline lookup yields CDR1 SGHTA and CDR2 FQGNSA. CDR3 sequence (DNA): TGTGCCAGCAGCTTAGTCTCCGGGGGCGGAATCTATGGCTACACCTTC. Protein sequence: CASSLVSGGGIYGYTF.

The rearrangement links TRBV6-5 to TRBJ1-1, with TRBD1 matching 8 bases. CDR1 is MNHEY and CDR2 is SVGAGI in the germline V gene. The CDR3 runs 12 residues. Losses at the gene ends were 4 bases for V and 11 bases for J; bases not matched to a gene: 6. CDR3 residues: CASSLPDRVAFF. In nucleotides, the CDR3 is TGTGCCAGCAGTTTGCCGGACAGGGTTGCTTTCTTT.

This chain links TRBV18 with TRBJ2-5; 9 nucleotides line up with TRBD2. Trimming took 3 bases from V and 2 from J; bases not matched to a gene: 10. This CDR3 has 17 residues. The germline CDR1 and CDR2 sequences are KGHSH and LQKENI. The CDR3 spells CASSPLLAGASQETQYF. The CDR3 DNA reads TGTGCCAGCTCACCCCTTTTAGCGGGGGCCTCACAAGAGACCCAGTACTTC.

V usage is TRBV2 and J usage is TRBJ1-3, with D unclear. Trimming took 5 bases from V and 0 from J, leaving 8 bases between them. This CDR3 region has 14 residues. CDR1 is SNHLY and CDR2 is FYNNEI in the germline V gene. Written as DNA, the CDR3 is TGTGCCAGCAGTCGGGCAAGCTCTGGAAACACCATATATTTT. This encodes CASSRASSGNTIYF.